This TCR beta chain was recovered during a study of shared clonotypes between healthy human individuals. The CDR3 runs 17 residues. The V segment lost 5 bases and the J segment 0 bases; nucleotides outside the gene matches: 10. CDR1 and CDR2 (germline): SGHVS, FNYEAQ. Approximately 100 million PBMCs per unsorted sample were used for genomic DNA. Repertoires were generated with immunoSEQ multiplex PCR, while TCRdb's copy carries only in-frame clones and drops some. The table has 520,000 or so clones, 79% seen once. This clonotype was obtained from a woman in her thirties or forties in good health. Some clones in this sample may be carry-over from other donors' samples. Sequenced input: PBMCs. The chain combines TRBV7-6 with TRBJ2-7, with 10 bases that match TRBD2. CDR3 DNA: TGTGCCAGCAGCCGCCTAGGGCCTAGCGGGAGCTCCTACGAGCAGTACTTC. Translation gives CASSRLGPSGSSYEQYF.